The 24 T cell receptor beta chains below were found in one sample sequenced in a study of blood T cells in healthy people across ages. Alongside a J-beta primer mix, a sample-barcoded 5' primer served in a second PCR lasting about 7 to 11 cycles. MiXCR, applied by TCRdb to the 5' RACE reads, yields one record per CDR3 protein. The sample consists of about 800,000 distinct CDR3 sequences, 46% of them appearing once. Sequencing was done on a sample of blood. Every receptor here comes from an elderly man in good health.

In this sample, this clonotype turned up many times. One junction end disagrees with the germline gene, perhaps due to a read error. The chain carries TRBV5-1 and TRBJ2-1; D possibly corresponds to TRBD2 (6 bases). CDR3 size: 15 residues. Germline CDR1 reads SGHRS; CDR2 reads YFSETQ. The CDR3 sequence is CASSLERTTYNEQFF. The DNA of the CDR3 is TGTGCCAGCAGCTTAGAGAGGACTACGTACAATGAGCAGTTCTTC.

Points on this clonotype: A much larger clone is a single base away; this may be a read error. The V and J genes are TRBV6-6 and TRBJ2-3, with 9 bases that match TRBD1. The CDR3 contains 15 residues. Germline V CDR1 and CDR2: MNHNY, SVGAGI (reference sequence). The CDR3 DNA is TGTGCCAGCAGTTACTGGGACAGGGCGACAGAGACGCAGTATTTT. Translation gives CASSYWDRATETQYF.

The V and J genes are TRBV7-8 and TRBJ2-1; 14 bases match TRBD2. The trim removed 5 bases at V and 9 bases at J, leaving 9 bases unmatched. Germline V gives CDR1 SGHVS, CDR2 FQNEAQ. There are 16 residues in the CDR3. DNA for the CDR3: TGTGCCAGCAGCGTCTGGGGACTAGCGGGAGTCAGTGAGCAGTTCTTC. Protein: CASSVWGLAGVSEQFF.

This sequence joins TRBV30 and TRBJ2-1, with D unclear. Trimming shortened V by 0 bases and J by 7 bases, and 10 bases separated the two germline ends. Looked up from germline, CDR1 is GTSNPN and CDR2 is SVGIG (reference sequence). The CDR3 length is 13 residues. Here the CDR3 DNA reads TGTGCCTGGAGTGTACGTAGGGTGAATGAGCAGTTCTTC. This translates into CAWSVRRVNEQFF.

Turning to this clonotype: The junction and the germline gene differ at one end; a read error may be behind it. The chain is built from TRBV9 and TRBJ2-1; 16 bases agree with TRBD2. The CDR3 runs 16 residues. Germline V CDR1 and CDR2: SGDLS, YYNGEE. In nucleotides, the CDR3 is TGTGCCGGCAGCGTCGGGACTAGCGGGAGGGCCAATGAGCAGTTCTTC. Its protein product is CAGSVGTSGRANEQFF.

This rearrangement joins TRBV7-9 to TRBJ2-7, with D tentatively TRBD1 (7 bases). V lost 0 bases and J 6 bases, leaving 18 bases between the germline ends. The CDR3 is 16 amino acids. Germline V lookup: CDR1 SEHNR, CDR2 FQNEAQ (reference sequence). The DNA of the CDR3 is TGTGCCAGCAGCTTAGCGGTAGGAGGAGGGGGCAGCGAGCAGTACTTC. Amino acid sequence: CASSLAVGGGGSEQYF.

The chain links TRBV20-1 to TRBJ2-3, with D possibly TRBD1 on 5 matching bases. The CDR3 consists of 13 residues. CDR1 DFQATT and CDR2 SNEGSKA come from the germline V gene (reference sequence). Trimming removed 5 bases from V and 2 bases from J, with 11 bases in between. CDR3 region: CSACRGNTDTQYF. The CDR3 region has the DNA TGCAGTGCTTGTAGGGGAAACACAGATACGCAGTATTTT.

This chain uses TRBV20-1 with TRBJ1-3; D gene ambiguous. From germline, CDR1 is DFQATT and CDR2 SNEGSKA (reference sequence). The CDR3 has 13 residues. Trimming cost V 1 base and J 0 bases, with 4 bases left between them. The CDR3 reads CSARGGSGNTIYF. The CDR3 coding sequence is TGCAGTGCTAGAGGTGGCTCTGGAAACACCATATATTTT.

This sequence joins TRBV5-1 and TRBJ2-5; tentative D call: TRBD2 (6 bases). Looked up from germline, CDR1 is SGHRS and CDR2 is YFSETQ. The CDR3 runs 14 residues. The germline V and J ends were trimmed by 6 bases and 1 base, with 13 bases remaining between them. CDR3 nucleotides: TGCGCCAGCACTTTCAGGACTACCCAAGAGACCCAGTACTTC. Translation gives CASTFRTTQETQYF.

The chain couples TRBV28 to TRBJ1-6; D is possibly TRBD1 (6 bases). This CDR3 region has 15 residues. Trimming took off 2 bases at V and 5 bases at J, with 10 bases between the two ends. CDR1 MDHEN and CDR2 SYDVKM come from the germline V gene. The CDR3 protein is CASSLGGRNNSPLHF. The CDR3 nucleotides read TGTGCCAGCAGTTTAGGGGGCAGGAATAATTCACCCCTCCACTTT.

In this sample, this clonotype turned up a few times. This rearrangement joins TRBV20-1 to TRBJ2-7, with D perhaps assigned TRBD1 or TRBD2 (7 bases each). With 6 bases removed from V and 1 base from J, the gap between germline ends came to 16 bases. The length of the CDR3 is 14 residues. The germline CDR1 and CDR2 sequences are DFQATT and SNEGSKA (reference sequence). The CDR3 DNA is TGCAGTGCCGGCCCCAGGGGGGGTTCCTACGAGCAGTACTTC. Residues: CSAGPRGGSYEQYF.

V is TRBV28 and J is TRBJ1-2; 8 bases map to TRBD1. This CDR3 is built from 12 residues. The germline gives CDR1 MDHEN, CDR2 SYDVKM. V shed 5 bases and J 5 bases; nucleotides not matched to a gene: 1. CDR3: CASSRQGYGYTF. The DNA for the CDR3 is TGTGCCAGCAGTCGACAGGGGTATGGCTACACCTTC.

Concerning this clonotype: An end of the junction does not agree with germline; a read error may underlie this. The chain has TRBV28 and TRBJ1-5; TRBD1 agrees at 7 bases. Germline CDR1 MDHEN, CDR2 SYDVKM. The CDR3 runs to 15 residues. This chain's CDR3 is CASSLERGPNRPQHF. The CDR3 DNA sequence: TGTGCCAGCAGTTTAGAAAGGGGGCCCAATCGGCCCCAGCATTTT.

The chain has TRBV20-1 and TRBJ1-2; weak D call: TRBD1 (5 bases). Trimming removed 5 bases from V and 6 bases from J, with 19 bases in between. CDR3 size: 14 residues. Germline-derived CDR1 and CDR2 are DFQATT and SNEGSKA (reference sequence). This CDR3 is CSAWSVAGMDGYTF. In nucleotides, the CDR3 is TGCAGTGCTTGGTCCGTGGCAGGGATGGATGGCTACACCTTC.

The CDR3 spells CSAPSDRAPEQYF. The CDR3 coding sequence is TGCAGTGCCCCCTCGGACAGGGCGCCTGAGCAGTACTTC. This chain connects TRBV20-1 to TRBJ2-1, with 8 bases matching TRBD1. The end of the DNA fits TRBJ2-7 better, so the J call may be wrong. The CDR3 sequence is 13 residues long. Looked up from germline, CDR1 is DFQATT and CDR2 is SNEGSKA (reference sequence).

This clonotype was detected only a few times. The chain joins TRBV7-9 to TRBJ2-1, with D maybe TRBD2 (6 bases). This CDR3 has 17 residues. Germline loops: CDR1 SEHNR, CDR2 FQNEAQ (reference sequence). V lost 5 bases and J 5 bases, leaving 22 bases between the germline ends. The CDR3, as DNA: TGTGCCAGCAGCCCAAAAATTCGGCTAGCGCCTAACAATGAGCAGTTCTTC. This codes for CASSPKIRLAPNNEQFF.

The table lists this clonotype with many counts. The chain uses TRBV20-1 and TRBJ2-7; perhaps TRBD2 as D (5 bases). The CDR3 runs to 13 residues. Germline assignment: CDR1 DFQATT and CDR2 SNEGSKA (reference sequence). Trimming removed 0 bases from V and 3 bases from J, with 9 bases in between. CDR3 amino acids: CSARDPAGYEQYF. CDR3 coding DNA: TGCAGTGCTAGAGATCCCGCGGGCTACGAGCAGTACTTC.

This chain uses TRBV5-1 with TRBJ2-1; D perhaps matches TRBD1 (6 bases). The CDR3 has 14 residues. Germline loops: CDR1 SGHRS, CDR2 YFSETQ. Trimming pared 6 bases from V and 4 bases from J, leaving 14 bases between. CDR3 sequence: CASTRQDGYNEQFF. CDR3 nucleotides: TGCGCCAGCACCCGACAGGATGGGTACAATGAGCAGTTCTTC. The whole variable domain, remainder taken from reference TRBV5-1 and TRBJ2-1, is KAGVTQTPRYLIKTRGQQVTLSCSPISGHRSVSWYQQTPGQGLQFLFEYFSETQRNKGNFPGRFSGRQFSNSRSEMNVSTLELGDSALYLCASTRQDGYNEQFFGPGTRLTVL.

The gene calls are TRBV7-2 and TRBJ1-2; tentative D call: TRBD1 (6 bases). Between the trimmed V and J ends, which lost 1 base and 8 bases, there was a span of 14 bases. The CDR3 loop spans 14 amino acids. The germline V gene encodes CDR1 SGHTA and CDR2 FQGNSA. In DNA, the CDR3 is TGTGCCAGCAGCTTAGGGGGCAGGGGAAGAGGCTACACCTTC. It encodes CASSLGGRGRGYTF.

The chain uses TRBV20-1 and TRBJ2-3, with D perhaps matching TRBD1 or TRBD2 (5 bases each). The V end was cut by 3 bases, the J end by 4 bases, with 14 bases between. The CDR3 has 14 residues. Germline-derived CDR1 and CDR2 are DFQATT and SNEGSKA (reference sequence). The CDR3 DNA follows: TGCAGTGCTAGCGGGGCTCCGTACGCAGATACGCAGTATTTT. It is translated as CSASGAPYADTQYF.

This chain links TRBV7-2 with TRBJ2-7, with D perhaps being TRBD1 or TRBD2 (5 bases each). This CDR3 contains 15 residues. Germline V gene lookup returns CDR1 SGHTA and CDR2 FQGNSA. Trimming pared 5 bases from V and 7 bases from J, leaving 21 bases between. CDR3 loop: CASSQPGTTYNEQYF. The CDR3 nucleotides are TGTGCCAGCAGCCAACCTGGGACCACCTACAATGAGCAGTACTTC.

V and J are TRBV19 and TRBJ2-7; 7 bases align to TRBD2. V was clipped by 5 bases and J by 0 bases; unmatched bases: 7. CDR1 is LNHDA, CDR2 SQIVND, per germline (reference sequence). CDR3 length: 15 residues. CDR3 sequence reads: CASSYTGTNSYEQYF. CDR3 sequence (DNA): TGTGCCAGTAGTTATACCGGGACTAACTCCTACGAGCAGTACTTC.

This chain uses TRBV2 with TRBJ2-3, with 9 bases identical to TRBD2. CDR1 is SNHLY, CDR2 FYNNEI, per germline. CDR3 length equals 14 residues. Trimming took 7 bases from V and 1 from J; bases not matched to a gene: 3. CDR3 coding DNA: TGTGCCAGCAACGTAGCGGGGGGCACAGATACGCAGTATTTT. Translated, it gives CASNVAGGTDTQYF.

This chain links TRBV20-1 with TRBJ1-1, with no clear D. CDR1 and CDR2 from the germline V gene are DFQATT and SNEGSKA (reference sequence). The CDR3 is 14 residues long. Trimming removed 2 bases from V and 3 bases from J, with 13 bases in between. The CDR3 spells CSARSDTDDTEAFF. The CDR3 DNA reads TGCAGTGCTAGAAGTGACACCGACGACACTGAAGCTTTCTTT.